This TCR beta chain comes out of a study of T cell clusters in autoimmune cytopenias. Overall study: The median distinct TRB clonotype count was approximately 2,500 per sample, from a median 51,575 reads.

This clonotype is classed as medium-sized (0.01 to 0.1%) by frequency. The antigen is unknown. Study-level points and caveats: Exclusive TRB clusters were about 2.9-fold more numerous in healthy donors than in active autoimmune hepatitis.

The CDR3 runs to 15 residues. Germline-derived CDR1 and CDR2 are SGHRS and YFSETQ. One tube held mixed TRB-A and TRB-B primer pools for touch-down PCR. TCRdb reworked the multiplex PCR reads into one entry per CDR3 protein, no DNA. The table lists about 5,000 distinct CDR3 sequences, with under 35% in the top ten. Approximately 40,000 genome equivalents of blood DNA were amplified for TRB. A further study also used this sample, focusing on T cell repertoires in aging, cancer and after chemotherapy. In that study: Compared with age-matched healthy donors, untreated hematological or solid cancer patients showed higher blood TCR clonality.

This chain joins TRBV5-1 and TRBJ1-3. The sequence derives from a human donor in good health. The sequenced sample consisted of peripheral blood. CDR3 in amino acids: CASSLAASSGNTIYF.